This TCR beta chain was obtained from a study of T cell responses to AZD1222 COVID-19 vaccine. About this clone itself: What it binds is not known.

This table comes from immunoSEQ multiplex PCR, and its TCRdb copy is limited to in-frame clones, with some not included. The sample shows around 95,000 clones, more than 75% of them seen only once. Study-level points and caveats: The reported proportion of spike-specific TCRs targeting unmutated variant regions was nearly half. There were repertoire samples only from the period after the peak T cell response.

V shed 3 bases and J shed 5 bases, with 13 bases lying between them. The germline gives CDR1 LGHDT, CDR2 YNNKEL (reference sequence). The CDR3 spans 14 residues. The gene calls are TRBV3-1 (or the pseudogene TRBV3-2) and TRBJ2-5, with D possibly being TRBD2 (6 bases). This clonotype was obtained from an adult in good health. The sample consisted of peripheral blood, taken on day 0 of AZD1222 vaccination. CDR3 sequence reads: CASSHGAGRETQYF. CDR3 nucleotide sequence: TGTGCCAGCAGCCACGGCGCAGGGAGGGAGACCCAGTACTTC.